Sequencing of this T cell receptor beta chain was carried out in a study of blood T cells in healthy people across ages. Researchers collected approximately 9.5 milliliters of peripheral blood from every single donor. Then a second PCR, running roughly 7 to 12 cycles, was carried out with a sample-barcoded 5' primer and a J-beta primer mix. TCRdb reanalysed the 5' RACE reads using MiXCR and keeps one entry per CDR3 protein. The sample has approximately 850,000 distinct CDR3 sequences, roughly 64% seen once. Trimming stripped 6 bases from V and 2 bases from J, with 8 bases between. CDR3 length equals 12 residues. Germline V gives CDR1 MNHEY, CDR2 SVGAGI.

This sequence was found in a young man in good health. The chain employs TRBV6-5 and TRBJ2-7; unclear D gene. The sequencing input was blood. The CDR3 bases are TGTGCCAGCAGCTCACATACCTACGAGCAGTACTTC. As protein: CASSSHTYEQYF.